This TCR beta chain was retrieved from a study of CD8 T cells in Susac syndrome. About this clonotype: Its cognate antigen is unknown.

TCR beta from blood CD8+ and CD4+ T cells was sequenced. Random hexamers were used to reverse transcribe the RNA input (about 0.45 to 1 ug). The immunoSEQ assay covered 54 Vbeta and 13 Jbeta segments for CDR3. TCRdb re-derived calls from the immunoSEQ multiplex PCR reads in MiXCR, one entry per CDR3 protein. The sample yields a few hundred thousand distinct CDR3 sequences, over 75% seen once. This CDR3 comprises 13 residues. In germline, CDR1 is SGHTS, CDR2 YDEGEE. V shed 3 bases and J shed 7 bases, with 13 bases lying between them. Notes on the study in general: An acknowledgment was made by the study that its TCR sequencing and HLA analysis involved relatively few individuals.

V is TRBV5-8 and J is TRBJ1-2; D is ambiguous. This TCR came from a human donor with multiple sclerosis. Source material: CD8+ T cells from PBMCs. The CDR3 bases are TGTGCCAGCAGCTGGACGGAGTCGGGTGGCTACACCTTC. Amino acid sequence: CASSWTESGGYTF.